The next 26 T cell receptor beta chains were all read from a single sample in a study of blood T cell repertoires in COVID-19 (dated by TCRdb to between 2020 and 2021). Preparation of the library involved the immunoSEQ multiplex PCR assay. What TCRdb holds here is the immuneACCESS table cut down to in-frame rearrangements. Part of the clones is not present; checked against another copy, under half of the missing clones reflect an unresolved V gene, and the others are unexplained. The sample table contains 50,000 to 70,000 clones; only one count was recorded for roughly 83% of them. The top ten clones comprise roughly 15% of the sample. Material for sequencing was peripheral blood. These receptors came from a man between 65 and 79 years old with active COVID-19.

This clone has only one observation. The chain recombines TRBV6-2 or TRBV6-3 with TRBJ1-5, with 7 bases fitting TRBD1. Germline trimming cut 5 bases from V and 4 bases from J; bases unmatched to any gene: 2. Germline values: CDR1 MNHEY, CDR2 SVGEGT. The CDR3 has 13 residues. The CDR3 DNA is TGTGCCAGCAGTGACAGGGAAAATCAGCCCCAGCATTTT. Amino acid sequence: CASSDRENQPQHF.

This clone was picked up a small number of times. The chain carries TRBV18 and TRBJ2-7; perhaps TRBD1 as D (6 bases). V was pared by 3 bases and J by 5 bases, with 11 bases between. CDR3 length: 13 residues. Per germline, CDR1 KGHSH and CDR2 LQKENI. As DNA, the CDR3 is TGTGCCAGCTCACCGGCAGGGGTAGACGAGCAGTACTTC. It specifies CASSPAGVDEQYF.

The chain employs TRBV7-2 and TRBJ2-6; D ambiguous. V lost 2 bases and J lost 2, with 4 bases in between. Germline assignment: CDR1 SGHTA and CDR2 FQGNSA. CDR3 size: 14 residues. DNA of the CDR3: TGTGCCAGCAGCTTAACAACTGGGGCCAACGTCCTGACTTTC. It encodes CASSLTTGANVLTF.

The rearrangement uses TRBV6-5 and TRBJ1-2; 10 bases align to TRBD1. Per the germline V gene, CDR1 is MNHEY and CDR2 is SVGAGI. The CDR3 is made up of 14 amino acids. Trimming at V came to 6 bases and at J to 10 bases, leaving 11 bases not matched to a gene. The CDR3 protein is CASRPHGQGGAYTF. CDR3 DNA: TGTGCCAGCAGGCCTCACGGACAGGGGGGAGCCTACACCTTC.

The chain joins TRBV5-1 to TRBJ2-5; D uncertain. Trimming shortened V by 0 bases and J by 3 bases, and 12 bases separated the two germline ends. The CDR3 loop spans 15 amino acids. Germline V lookup: CDR1 SGHRS, CDR2 YFSETQ. The CDR3 DNA is TGCGCCAGCAGCTTGGGTAGCCAGATAGAAGAGACCCAGTACTTC. The encoded protein is CASSLGSQIEETQYF.

The chain has TRBV3-1 (or the pseudogene TRBV3-2) and TRBJ2-1; TRBD2 matches 9 bases. The V gene end was trimmed by 8 bases and the J gene end by 8 bases; junction bases not matched to a gene: 4. CDR3 length: 12 amino acids. Germline V CDR1 and CDR2: LGHDT, YNNKEL (reference sequence). The CDR3 sequence is CASGAGGHEQFF. The DNA of the CDR3 is TGTGCCAGCGGGGCGGGAGGGCATGAGCAGTTCTTC.

The J gene is TRBJ2-1, the V gene TRBV7-9; weak D call: TRBD2 (5 bases). This CDR3 contains 15 residues. Trimming left V 5 bases short and J 0 bases short, with 11 bases between. Germline-derived CDR1 and CDR2 are SEHNR and FQNEAQ (reference sequence). DNA of the CDR3: TGTGCCAGCAGCCCCCCGGGGAGCTCCTACAATGAGCAGTTCTTC. It yields the protein CASSPPGSSYNEQFF.

V usage is TRBV18 and J usage is TRBJ2-1, with 9 bases identical to TRBD2. Germline trimming cut 3 bases from V and 0 bases from J; bases unmatched to any gene: 3. There are 16 residues in the CDR3. Germline values: CDR1 KGHSH, CDR2 LQKENI. The CDR3 sequence is CASSPLRGGSYNEQFF. The CDR3 DNA is TGTGCCAGCTCACCCTTGCGGGGGGGCTCCTACAATGAGCAGTTCTTC.

The rearrangement links TRBV19 to TRBJ2-3, with unresolved D. V gave up 3 bases and J gave up 1 base, with 8 bases separating them. The CDR3 has 14 residues. Germline-derived CDR1 and CDR2 are LNHDA and SQIVND (reference sequence). The CDR3 DNA reads as TGTGCCAGTAGTATTGGTCAGGGCACAGATACGCAGTATTTT. Protein product: CASSIGQGTDTQYF.

The J gene is TRBJ2-3, the V gene TRBV15, with D unresolved. V was clipped by 1 base and J by 3 bases, with 5 bases between them. Germline V gene sequence: CDR1 LNHNV, CDR2 YYDKDF (reference sequence). The CDR3 is 13 residues long. The CDR3 here is CATSRGRTDTQYF. The CDR3 coding sequence is TGTGCCACCAGCAGAGGGAGAACAGATACGCAGTATTTT. The whole variable domain, filled in from reference TRBV15 and TRBJ2-3, reads DAMVIQNPRYQVTQFGKPVTLSCSQTLNHNVMYWYQQKSSQAPKLLFHYYDKDFNNEADTPDNFQSRRPNTSFCFLDIRSPGLGDTAMYLCATSRGRTDTQYFGPGTRLTVL.

This chain joins TRBV5-6 and TRBJ1-1, with D possibly TRBD1 on 5 matching bases. The CDR3 consists of 15 residues. Germline V lookup: CDR1 SGHDT, CDR2 YYEEEE. Trimming pared 4 bases from V and 1 base from J, leaving 14 bases between. The CDR3 nucleotides read TGTGCCAGCAGCCCCCAGCGCGGGACGAACACTGAAGCTTTCTTT. This codes for CASSPQRGTNTEAFF.

This chain uses TRBV18 with TRBJ2-2; possible D gene TRBD1, 5 bases. Germline assignment: CDR1 KGHSH and CDR2 LQKENI. The CDR3 sequence is 14 residues long. V was trimmed by 2 bases and J by 4 bases, leaving 8 bases between them. The CDR3 loop is CASSPSRATGELFF. CDR3 coding DNA: TGTGCCAGCTCACCATCCAGGGCCACCGGGGAGCTGTTTTTT.

The chain employs TRBV6-6 and TRBJ1-6; D might be TRBD1 (5 bases). Germline V CDR1 and CDR2: MNHNY, SVGAGI (reference sequence). Trimming left V 11 bases short and J 4 bases short, with 12 bases between. There are 13 residues in the CDR3. For the CDR3, the DNA is TGTGCCGGCCGGGGGGAGTATAATTCACCCCTCCACTTT. The encoded protein is CAGRGEYNSPLHF.

The chain joins TRBV7-2 to TRBJ2-3; the match to TRBD2 covers 7 bases. This CDR3 is 14 amino acids long. V lost 3 bases, J lost 2 bases, and 2 bases stayed unmatched. Germline CDR1 SGHTA, CDR2 FQGNSA. For the CDR3, the DNA is TGTGCCAGCAGCTTGGGGGGGTTCACAGATACGCAGTATTTT. This sequence encodes CASSLGGFTDTQYF.

This clone was found once. The chain links TRBV6-5 to TRBJ2-5, with a tentative D call TRBD1 (7 bases). This CDR3 comprises 14 residues. V lost 6 bases, J lost 2 bases, and 13 bases lay in between. Germline V CDR1 and CDR2: MNHEY, SVGAGI. The CDR3 DNA is TGTGCCAGCAGCCGGGGGACAGTTCAAGAGACCCAGTACTTC. Protein product: CASSRGTVQETQYF.

The chain uses TRBV6-2 or TRBV6-3 and TRBJ2-1; 14 bases map to TRBD2. The CDR3 totals 16 residues. Looked up from germline, CDR1 is MNHEY and CDR2 is SVGEGT. The J segment lost 7 bases and the V segment lost 6 bases, leaving 8 bases of the junction unmatched. DNA of the CDR3: TGTGCCAGCAGCCCCATGGGACTAGCGGGAGAAAATGAGCAGTTCTTC. Translation: CASSPMGLAGENEQFF.

J is TRBJ1-3 and V is TRBV6-4; 7 bases are a match to TRBD1. Germline CDR1 reads MRHNA; CDR2 reads SNTAGT. With 7 bases clipped from V and 0 bases from J, the junction kept 3 bases outside the gene matches. The CDR3 extends over 14 amino acids. Written as DNA, the CDR3 is TGTGCCAGCACCCGACAGGGCTCTGGAAACACCATATATTTT. Amino acids: CASTRQGSGNTIYF.

In its sample, this clone was seen a few times. The V gene is TRBV4-3, the J gene TRBJ1-5; unclear D gene. The CDR3 has 17 residues. V was shortened by 0 bases and J by 0 bases, with 12 bases between the two germline ends. Germline V gene sequence: CDR1 LGHNA, CDR2 YSLEER. This CDR3 is CASSQDLSSYSNQPQHF. The CDR3 DNA reads as TGCGCCAGCAGCCAAGATCTGTCCTCCTATAGCAATCAGCCCCAGCATTTT.

This chain connects TRBV2 to TRBJ2-7; TRBD2 is a possible D gene (5 bases). This CDR3 has 14 amino acids. The germline V and J ends were trimmed by 4 bases and 1 base, with 11 bases remaining between them. Germline V gives CDR1 SNHLY, CDR2 FYNNEI. CDR3 amino acids: CASSVGVGSYEQYF. CDR3 coding DNA: TGTGCCAGCAGTGTGGGAGTAGGTTCCTACGAGCAGTACTTC.

The chain combines TRBV5-1 with TRBJ2-5; a possible D gene is TRBD2 (5 bases). Germline CDR1 SGHRS, CDR2 YFSETQ. Trimming took off 4 bases at V and 4 bases at J, with 11 bases between the two ends. CDR3 length equals 13 residues. The CDR3 sequence: CASSRDRGETQYF. In nucleotides, the CDR3 is TGCGCCAGCAGCCGGGATCGGGGAGAGACCCAGTACTTC.

J is TRBJ2-3 and V is TRBV15; TRBD2 is a possible D gene (6 bases). CDR1 LNHNV and CDR2 YYDKDF come from the germline V gene (reference sequence). The CDR3 spans 13 residues. V was pared by 6 bases and J by 1 base, with 8 bases between. CDR3 in DNA: TGTGCCACCAGTACGGGAGGCACAGATACGCAGTATTTT. Protein sequence: CATSTGGTDTQYF.

The chain couples TRBV11-3 to TRBJ2-7, with D possibly TRBD2 on 6 matching bases. This CDR3 has 13 amino acids. Germline V gives CDR1 SGHNT, CDR2 YENEEA. With 0 bases removed from V and 8 bases from J, the gap between germline ends came to 11 bases. The CDR3 nucleotides read TGTGCCAGCAGCTTAGAAGTCGGAGGGAAGCAGTACTTC. This encodes CASSLEVGGKQYF.

This sequence joins TRBV19 and TRBJ2-7; 11 nucleotides agree with TRBD1. This CDR3 is built from 15 residues. Trimming at V came to 3 bases and at J to 2 bases, leaving 3 bases not matched to a gene. The V gene's germline CDR1 is LNHDA and CDR2 SQIVND (reference sequence). This CDR3 reads CASSIRTGGPYEQYF. CDR3 nucleotides: TGTGCCAGTAGTATTAGGACAGGGGGCCCCTACGAGCAGTACTTC.

The chain joins TRBV6-5 to TRBJ2-7; TRBD1 aligns across 10 bases. CDR3 length: 15 residues. CDR1 is MNHEY, CDR2 SVGAGI, per germline. The V segment lost 6 bases and the J segment 2 bases; nucleotides outside the gene matches: 7. The CDR3 DNA reads as TGTGCCAGCAGGAGACAGGGGGCAACGACCTACGAGCAGTACTTC. It yields the protein CASRRQGATTYEQYF.

The sample holds one count of this clone. The rearrangement joins TRBV4-3 to TRBJ2-3; 12 bases fit TRBD2. The CDR3 is 17 amino acids. V shed 1 base, J shed 5 bases, and the junction held 7 bases outside the gene matches. CDR1 and CDR2 (germline): LGHNA, YSLEER. CDR3 region: CASSQAPLAGGQDTQYF. The CDR3 coding sequence is TGCGCCAGCAGCCAAGCCCCGCTAGCGGGAGGGCAAGATACGCAGTATTTT.

This chain links TRBV30 with TRBJ2-3; D perhaps matches TRBD2 (6 bases). The CDR3 length is 14 residues. Trimming removed 3 bases from V and 5 bases from J, with 15 bases in between. The germline V gene encodes CDR1 GTSNPN and CDR2 SVGIG (reference sequence). The CDR3 loop reads CAWSGSSKGDTQYF. CDR3 bases: TGTGCCTGGAGCGGGAGTTCGAAGGGAGATACGCAGTATTTT.